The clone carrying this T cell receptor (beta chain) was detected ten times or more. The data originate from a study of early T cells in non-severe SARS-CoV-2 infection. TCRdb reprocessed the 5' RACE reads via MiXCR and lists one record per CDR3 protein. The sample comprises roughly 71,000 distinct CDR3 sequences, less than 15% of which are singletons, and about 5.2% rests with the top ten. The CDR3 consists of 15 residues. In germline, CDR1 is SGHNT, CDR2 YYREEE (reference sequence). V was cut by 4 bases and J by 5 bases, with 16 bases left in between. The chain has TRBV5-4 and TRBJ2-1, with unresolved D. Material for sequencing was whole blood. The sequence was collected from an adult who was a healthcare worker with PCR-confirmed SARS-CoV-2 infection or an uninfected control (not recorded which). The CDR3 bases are TGTGCCAGCAGCACACGTAAACGACAAGACAATGAGCAGTTCTTC. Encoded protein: CASSTRKRQDNEQFF.